This is a list of T cell receptor beta chains from one sample in a study of T-cell memory formation after mild COVID-19. MiXCR, run by TCRdb on the 5' RACE reads, gives a single entry per CDR3 protein. The data hold 450,000 or so distinct CDR3 sequences, with nearly 25% observed a single time. The material sequenced was PBMCs or a T cell subset sorted from them (not recorded which). Source of these receptors: an adult woman who had mild COVID-19 (a few samples of this study predate the infection). Cell type and time point are not known. Each CDR3 is given with its conserved first and last residue. The D gene is left open where the match is weak. Clone size appears in some rows only: once, few, many, or a class for an expanded clone.

V gene: TRBV7-3
J gene: TRBJ1-2
D gene: TRBD1
clone size: NA
CDR3 DNA: TGTGCCAGCAGGCCAGGGGGCCAGAACTATGGCTACACCTTC
CDR3 protein: CASRPGGQNYGYTF

V gene: TRBV15
J gene: TRBJ2-7
D gene: TRBD1
clone size: few
CDR3 DNA: TGTGCCACCAGCAGAGATCAGGGGGCCGGGATCAACGAGCAGTACTTC
CDR3 protein: CATSRDQGAGINEQYF

V gene: TRBV12-3/TRBV12-4
J gene: TRBJ1-3
D gene: TRBD1
clone size: NA
CDR3 DNA: TGTGCCAGCAGCCGCCCGCCGGGACAGGGGGGGGCTGGAAACACCATATATTTT
CDR3 protein: CASSRPPGQGGAGNTIYF

V gene: TRBV7-6
J gene: TRBJ1-1
D gene: NA
clone size: NA
CDR3 DNA: TGTGCCAGCAGCTTAAGGGGGGACATAGGTGAAGCTTTCTTT
CDR3 protein: CASSLRGDIGEAFF

V gene: TRBV3-2
J gene: TRBJ2-1
D gene: NA
clone size: NA
CDR3 DNA: TGTGCCAGCAGTCGTAAAACTAGCGGGAGGGGGAATGAGCAGTTCTTC
CDR3 protein: CASSRKTSGRGNEQFF

V gene: TRBV7-9
J gene: TRBJ2-1
D gene: TRBD2
clone size: few
CDR3 DNA: TGTGCCAGCAGCTTAGTTATATTGCGGGAGGGTACATACAATGAGCAGTTCTTC
CDR3 protein: CASSLVILREGTYNEQFF

V gene: TRBV6-5
J gene: TRBJ1-3
D gene: TRBD1
clone size: NA
CDR3 DNA: TGTGCCAGCAGTTACGGACAGGGGGCCTCTGGAAACACCATATATTTT
CDR3 protein: CASSYGQGASGNTIYF

V gene: TRBV20-1
J gene: TRBJ1-2
D gene: TRBD1
clone size: NA
CDR3 DNA: TGCAGTGCTAGAGTTAGGACAGGCTATGGCTACACCTTC
CDR3 protein: CSARVRTGYGYTF

V gene: TRBV29-1
J gene: TRBJ1-2
D gene: TRBD1
clone size: NA
CDR3 DNA: TGCAGCGTTGAAGACCGGGACAGGGGGCCTTTACGGGGCTACACCTTC
CDR3 protein: CSVEDRDRGPLRGYTF

V gene: TRBV11-2
J gene: TRBJ1-1
D gene: NA
clone size: few
CDR3 DNA: TGTGCCAGCAGCTTAGGGGTCGGTAACACTGAAGCTTTCTTT
CDR3 protein: CASSLGVGNTEAFF

V gene: TRBV20-1
J gene: TRBJ2-3
D gene: TRBD2
clone size: few
CDR3 DNA: TGCAGTGCTTTCCCCATTACGTCCGGGAGGGAGGTAACAGATACGCAGTATTTT
CDR3 protein: CSAFPITSGREVTDTQYF

V gene: TRBV5-1
J gene: TRBJ1-1
D gene: NA
clone size: NA
CDR3 DNA: TGCGCCAGCAGCATGGGCACTGAAGCTTTCTTT
CDR3 protein: CASSMGTEAFF

V gene: TRBV24-1
J gene: TRBJ1-1
D gene: NA
clone size: NA
CDR3 DNA: TGTGCCACCAGTGATTTGGACCTCGAGCGGTTGAACACTGAAGCTTTCTTT
CDR3 protein: CATSDLDLERLNTEAFF

V gene: TRBV6-6
J gene: TRBJ2-7
D gene: TRBD2
clone size: many
CDR3 DNA: TGTGCCAGCAGGCCACCGACTAGCGGGAGTGCTTCCGAGCAGTACTTC
CDR3 protein: CASRPPTSGSASEQYF

V gene: TRBV7-2
J gene: TRBJ1-2
D gene: NA
clone size: NA
CDR3 DNA: TGTGCCAGCAGACTTCAACTTGGCTACACCTTC
CDR3 protein: CASRLQLGYTF

V gene: TRBV12-3/TRBV12-4
J gene: TRBJ1-2
D gene: NA
clone size: many
CDR3 DNA: TGTGCCAGCTCGGGGTACTATGGCTACACCTTC
CDR3 protein: CASSGYYGYTF

V gene: TRBV24-1
J gene: TRBJ1-1
D gene: NA
clone size: NA
CDR3 DNA: TGTGCCACCAGAGGATCAGTGGACACTGAAGCTTTCTTT
CDR3 protein: CATRGSVDTEAFF

V gene: TRBV7-9
J gene: TRBJ2-3
D gene: TRBD2
clone size: NA
CDR3 DNA: TGTGCCAGCAGCTTAGCGGGAGGGAGCACAGATACGAAGTATTTT
CDR3 protein: CASSLAGGSTDTKYF

V gene: TRBV5-1
J gene: TRBJ2-7
D gene: NA
clone size: few
CDR3 DNA: TGCGCCAGCAGCTTAAGTTGGGGGCCCTCCTACGAGCAGTACTTC
CDR3 protein: CASSLSWGPSYEQYF

V gene: TRBV19
J gene: TRBJ2-4
D gene: TRBD2
clone size: NA
CDR3 DNA: TGTGCCAGTAGTCGACAACTAGCGGGAGGATCCAAAAACATTCAGTACTTC
CDR3 protein: CASSRQLAGGSKNIQYF

V gene: TRBV11-2
J gene: TRBJ1-1
D gene: NA
clone size: NA
CDR3 DNA: TGTGCCAGCAGCCCGAGGAGGAAGAACACTGAAGCTTTCTTT
CDR3 protein: CASSPRRKNTEAFF

V gene: TRBV29-1
J gene: TRBJ1-2
D gene: NA
clone size: NA
CDR3 DNA: TGCAGCGTTGAATTTGTGGCTAACTATGGCTACACCTTC
CDR3 protein: CSVEFVANYGYTF

V gene: TRBV4-3
J gene: TRBJ2-1
D gene: TRBD2
clone size: NA
CDR3 DNA: TGCGCCAGCAGCCAGGGGGCGGGAGGGTCCTCCTACAATGAGCAGTTCTTC
CDR3 protein: CASSQGAGGSSYNEQFF

V gene: TRBV7-6
J gene: TRBJ2-7
D gene: NA
clone size: few
CDR3 DNA: TGTGCCAGCAGCTTAGGCGAAGGGACCCGGCAGTACTTC
CDR3 protein: CASSLGEGTRQYF

V gene: TRBV7-8
J gene: TRBJ1-1
D gene: NA
clone size: NA
CDR3 DNA: TGTGCCAGCATCCCCGCCGGGTTTAAGGCGTTGGGCACTGAAGCTTTCTTT
CDR3 protein: CASIPAGFKALGTEAFF